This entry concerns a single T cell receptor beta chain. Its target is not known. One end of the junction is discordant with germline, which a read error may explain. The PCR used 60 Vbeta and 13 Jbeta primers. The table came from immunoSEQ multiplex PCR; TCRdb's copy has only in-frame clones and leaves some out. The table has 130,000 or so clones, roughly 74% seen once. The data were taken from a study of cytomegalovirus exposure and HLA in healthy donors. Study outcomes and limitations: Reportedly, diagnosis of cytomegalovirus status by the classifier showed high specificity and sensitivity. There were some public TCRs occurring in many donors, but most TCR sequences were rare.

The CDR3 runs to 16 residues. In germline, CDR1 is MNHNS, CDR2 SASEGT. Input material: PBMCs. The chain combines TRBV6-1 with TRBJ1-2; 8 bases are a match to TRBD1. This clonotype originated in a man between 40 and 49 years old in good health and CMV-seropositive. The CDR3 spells CASREGGAGGMYGYTF. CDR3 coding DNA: TGTGCCAGCAGGGAAGGGGGGGCAGGGGGCATGTATGGCTACACCTTC.